This T cell receptor beta chain comes out of a study of TIL therapy for anti-PD-1-resistant metastatic lung cancer. Study at large: Tumors had a median PD-L1 proportion score of approximately 5.5%. Four tumors were EGFR-mutant and two were ALK-rearranged. Median tumor mutation burden was around 1.6 mutations per megabase. Findings and caveats of the study: After infusion, TIL clonotypes partly replaced peripheral T cells and declined over months.

Time point in this sample: pre-treatment sample, taken before nivolumab and TIL therapy. The libraries were made with immunoSEQ v3. Profiled with immunoSEQ multiplex PCR; TCRdb holds only in-frame clones, not every one. This table has 30,000 to 45,000 clones, around 67% appearing once. The germline V and J ends were trimmed by 6 bases and 5 bases, with 7 bases remaining between them. The CDR3 consists of 11 residues. From germline, CDR1 is MNHNY and CDR2 SVGAGI (reference sequence). In the case of this clone: Its cognate antigen is unknown.

The rearrangement joins TRBV6-6 to TRBJ2-5, with D unresolved. The starting material was blood, obtained at baseline. This sequence was found in a person between 25 and 80 years old with non-small cell lung cancer. This chain's CDR3 is CASRDSETQYF. Written as DNA, the CDR3 is TGTGCCAGCAGGGATTCGGAGACCCAGTACTTC.